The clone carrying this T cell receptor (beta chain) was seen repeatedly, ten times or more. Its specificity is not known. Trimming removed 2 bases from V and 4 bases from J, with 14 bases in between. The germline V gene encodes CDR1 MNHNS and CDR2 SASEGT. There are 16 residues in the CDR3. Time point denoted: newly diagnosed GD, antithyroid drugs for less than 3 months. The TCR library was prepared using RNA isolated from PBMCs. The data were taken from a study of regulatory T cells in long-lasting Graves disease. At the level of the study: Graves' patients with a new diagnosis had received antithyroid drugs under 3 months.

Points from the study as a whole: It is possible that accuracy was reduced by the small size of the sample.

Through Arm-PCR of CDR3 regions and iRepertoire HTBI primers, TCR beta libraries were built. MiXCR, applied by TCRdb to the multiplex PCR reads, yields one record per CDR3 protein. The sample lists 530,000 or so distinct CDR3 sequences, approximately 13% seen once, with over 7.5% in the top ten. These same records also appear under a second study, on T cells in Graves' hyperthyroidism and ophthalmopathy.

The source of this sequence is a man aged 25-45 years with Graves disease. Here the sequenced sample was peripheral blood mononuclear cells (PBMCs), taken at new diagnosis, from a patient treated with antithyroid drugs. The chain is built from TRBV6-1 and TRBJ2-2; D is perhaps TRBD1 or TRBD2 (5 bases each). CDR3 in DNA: TGTGCCAGCAGTGAATTTGAGGGGCTGGGCACCGGGGAGCTGTTTTTT. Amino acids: CASSEFEGLGTGELFF.